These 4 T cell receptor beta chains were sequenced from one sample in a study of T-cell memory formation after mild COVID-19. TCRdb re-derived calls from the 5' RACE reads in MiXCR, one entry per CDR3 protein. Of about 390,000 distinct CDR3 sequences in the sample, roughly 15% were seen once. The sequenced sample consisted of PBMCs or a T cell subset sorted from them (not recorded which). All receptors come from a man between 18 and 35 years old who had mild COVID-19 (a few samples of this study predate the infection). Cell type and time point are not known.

CDR3 in DNA: TGTGCCTCCGGGGGGGCGAGGGAGCAGTACGTC. Translation: CASGGAREQYV. The rearrangement links TRBV28 to TRBJ2-7; TRBD2 aligns across 8 bases. This CDR3 contains 11 residues. The germline V gene has CDR1 MDHEN and CDR2 SYDVKM. V lost 11 bases and J lost 7; bases outside the gene matches: 7.

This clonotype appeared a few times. The CDR3: CATSQGALKGEQYF. The CDR3 region has the DNA TGTGCCACCAGCCAGGGGGCGTTGAAAGGCGAGCAGTACTTC. The V call is TRBV15, the J call TRBJ2-7; TRBD1 aligns across 8 bases. V was clipped by 5 bases and J by 6 bases; unmatched bases: 9. Germline CDR1 is LNHNV and CDR2 is YYDKDF (reference sequence). The CDR3 runs 14 residues.

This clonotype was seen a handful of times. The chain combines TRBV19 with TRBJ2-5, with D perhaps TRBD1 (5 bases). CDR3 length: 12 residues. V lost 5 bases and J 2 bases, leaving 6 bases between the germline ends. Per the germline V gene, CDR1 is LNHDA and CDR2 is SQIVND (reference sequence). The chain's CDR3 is CASSGHQETQYF. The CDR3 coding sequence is TGTGCCAGTAGTGGACATCAAGAGACCCAGTACTTC. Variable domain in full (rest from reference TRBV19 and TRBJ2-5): DGGITQSPKYLFRKEGQNVTLSCEQNLNHDAMYWYRQDPGQGLRLIYYSQIVNDFQKGDIAEGYSVSREKKESFPLTVTSAQKNPTAFYLCASSGHQETQYFGPGTRLLVL.

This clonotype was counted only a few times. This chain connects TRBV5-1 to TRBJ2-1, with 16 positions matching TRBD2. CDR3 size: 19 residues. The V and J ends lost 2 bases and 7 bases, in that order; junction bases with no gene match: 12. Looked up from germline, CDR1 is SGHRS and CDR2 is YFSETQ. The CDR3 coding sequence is TGCGCCAGCAGCTTACATACCGGGACTAGCGGGGGGGATTGGAATGAGCAGTTCTTC. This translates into CASSLHTGTSGGDWNEQFF.